This T cell receptor (beta chain) is from a study of T cells in localized non-small cell lung cancer. Findings and caveats of the study: Appearance in adjacent lung was seen for a median approximately 58 of the top 100 tumor clones. Uninvolved neighboring lung showed the greatest T cell clonality, exceeding tumor. Heterogeneity cannot be ruled out, as sequencing used one tumor region only. Greater T cell density in blood accompanied longer overall survival.

Clones were read by immunoSEQ multiplex PCR, and TCRdb kept only the in-frame ones, dropping some. Of fewer than 15,000 clones listed, about 86% are singletons. V was cut by 4 bases and J by 5 bases, with 13 bases left in between. The CDR3 runs to 13 residues. Looked up from germline, CDR1 is SGHTS and CDR2 is YDEGEE. Points on this clone: Its antigen is not identified.

Sequencing was performed on peripheral blood, taken before any cancer treatment. V and J are TRBV5-8 and TRBJ2-7, with a weak D call TRBD2 (5 bases). This TCR was sampled from a male donor older than 55 with stage III lung adenocarcinoma. The CDR3 protein is CASSRRGWNEQYF. The CDR3 DNA follows: TGTGCCAGCAGCCGACGGGGATGGAACGAGCAGTACTTC.